The rows below give T cell receptor beta chains drawn from one sample of a study of radiotherapy plus CTLA-4 blockade in lung cancer. Here immunoSEQ multiplex PCR was the method, and the copy in TCRdb shows in-frame clones only, minus some. Of about 110,000 clones listed, around 85% were seen once; the top ten hold over 2%. The sample consisted of peripheral blood, taken from a patient treated with radiotherapy plus ipilimumab. These receptors originate from a human donor with non-small cell lung cancer that progressed on radiotherapy plus ipilimumab. Some clones in this sample may be carry-over from other donors' samples. The CDR3 runs from the conserved cysteine through the conserved F or W. A D gene is named only where the DNA matches it firmly. Size is stated for part of the rows, as once, few or many counts, or as a class when the clone is expanded.

clone_size: .
d_call: TRBD1
j_call: TRBJ1-2
v_call: TRBV6-4
cdr3_nt: TGTGCCAGCAGAATAGGACAGGGGGGGAATGGCTACACCTTC
cdr3_aa: CASRIGQGGNGYTF

clone_size: .
d_call: .
j_call: TRBJ1-1
v_call: TRBV5-1
cdr3_nt: TGCGCCAGCAGCTTGGGGGTGGGAATTGCAGCTTTCTTT
cdr3_aa: CASSLGVGIAAFF

clone_size: .
d_call: .
j_call: TRBJ2-3
v_call: TRBV11-3
cdr3_nt: TGTGCCAGCAGCTTAGGCCCAAGCACAGATACGCAGTATTTT
cdr3_aa: CASSLGPSTDTQYF

clone_size: .
d_call: .
j_call: TRBJ2-5
v_call: TRBV6-1
cdr3_nt: TGTGCCAGCAGCCAAGGTCCACCGATGGACCAGTACTTC
cdr3_aa: CASSQGPPMDQYF

clone_size: .
d_call: .
j_call: TRBJ1-2
v_call: TRBV7-2
cdr3_nt: TGTGCCAGCAGCCTTATCGGTGCCTCCTATGGCTACACCTTC
cdr3_aa: CASSLIGASYGYTF

clone_size: .
d_call: .
j_call: TRBJ1-2
v_call: TRBV5-1
cdr3_nt: TGCGCCAGCAGCTTGGGAGGGCTCGGGCCTGGCGGCTACACCTTC
cdr3_aa: CASSLGGLGPGGYTF

clone_size: .
d_call: .
j_call: TRBJ1-5
v_call: TRBV2
cdr3_nt: TGTGCCAGCAGTGAGCAGGGAGGATGGAATCAGCCCCAGCATTTT
cdr3_aa: CASSEQGGWNQPQHF

clone_size: .
d_call: .
j_call: TRBJ2-7
v_call: TRBV6-5
cdr3_nt: TGTGCCAGCAGTTACAGTAGGACCCCCTACGAGCAGTACTTC
cdr3_aa: CASSYSRTPYEQYF

clone_size: once
d_call: TRBD2
j_call: TRBJ2-7
v_call: TRBV4-3
cdr3_nt: TGCGCCAGCAGCCAAGAACTAGCGGAATCCTACGAGCAGTACTTC
cdr3_aa: CASSQELAESYEQYF

clone_size: .
d_call: TRBD2
j_call: TRBJ2-7
v_call: TRBV7-2
cdr3_nt: TGTGCCAGCAGCCCCGGACTAGCGGGGGCGAGGGAGCAGTACTTC
cdr3_aa: CASSPGLAGAREQYF

clone_size: once
d_call: .
j_call: TRBJ1-2
v_call: TRBV4-2
cdr3_nt: TGTGCCAGCAGCCAAGTTTCCGGGAACTATGGCTACACCTTC
cdr3_aa: CASSQVSGNYGYTF

clone_size: once
d_call: TRBD1
j_call: TRBJ1-1
v_call: TRBV2
cdr3_nt: TGTGCCAGCAGTGACGGACAGGGGTTAGAAACTGAAGCTTTCTTT
cdr3_aa: CASSDGQGLETEAFF

clone_size: .
d_call: TRBD1
j_call: TRBJ1-3
v_call: TRBV6-5
cdr3_nt: TGTGCCAGCAGCCGACAGGGGACTGGAAACACCATATATTTT
cdr3_aa: CASSRQGTGNTIYF

clone_size: .
d_call: .
j_call: TRBJ2-3
v_call: TRBV21-1
cdr3_nt: TGTGCCAGCAGCAAAGATGTCAGGGGGCACACAGATACGCAGTATTTT
cdr3_aa: CASSKDVRGHTDTQYF

clone_size: .
d_call: TRBD1
j_call: TRBJ1-1
v_call: TRBV15
cdr3_nt: TGTGCCACCAGCGGTAGACAGGGGCCACTGCAAGCTTTCTTT
cdr3_aa: CATSGRQGPLQAFF

clone_size: .
d_call: .
j_call: TRBJ1-1
v_call: TRBV5-6
cdr3_nt: TGTGCCAGCAGCTACCCACCGGGACTGATGAACACTGAAGCTTTCTTT
cdr3_aa: CASSYPPGLMNTEAFF

clone_size: .
d_call: TRBD2
j_call: TRBJ2-3
v_call: TRBV19
cdr3_nt: TGTGCCAGTAGTACTATAGCGGGGGGGGGCACAGATACGCAGTATTTT
cdr3_aa: CASSTIAGGGTDTQYF

clone_size: .
d_call: .
j_call: TRBJ2-1
v_call: TRBV7-6
cdr3_nt: TGTGCCAGCAGAGGGGACAATGAGCAGTTCTTC
cdr3_aa: CASRGDNEQFF

clone_size: .
d_call: .
j_call: TRBJ2-5
v_call: TRBV18
cdr3_nt: TGTGCCAGCTCATATCTTGGGACGGAAGAGACCCAGTACTTC
cdr3_aa: CASSYLGTEETQYF

clone_size: .
d_call: .
j_call: TRBJ1-3
v_call: TRBV2
cdr3_nt: TGTGCCAGCAGTGCGGCTGAAGGAAACACCATATATTTT
cdr3_aa: CASSAAEGNTIYF

clone_size: once
d_call: .
j_call: TRBJ2-4
v_call: TRBV7-9
cdr3_nt: TGTGCCAGCAGCTTAGCAACTGGGACTCAGCGCGGGAACATTCAGTACTTC
cdr3_aa: CASSLATGTQRGNIQYF

clone_size: .
d_call: .
j_call: TRBJ1-2
v_call: TRBV4-2
cdr3_nt: TGTGCCAGCAGCCAAGACAGGAGAAACTATGGCTACACCTTC
cdr3_aa: CASSQDRRNYGYTF

clone_size: .
d_call: .
j_call: TRBJ1-3
v_call: TRBV15
cdr3_nt: TGTGCCACCAGCAGGCAACTTCCGACGGGCTCTGGAAACACCATATATTTT
cdr3_aa: CATSRQLPTGSGNTIYF

clone_size: .
d_call: TRBD2
j_call: TRBJ2-5
v_call: TRBV4-2
cdr3_nt: TGTGCCAGCAGCCTCCTATCCCAGGGAGGGAAAGAGACCCAGTACTTC
cdr3_aa: CASSLLSQGGKETQYF